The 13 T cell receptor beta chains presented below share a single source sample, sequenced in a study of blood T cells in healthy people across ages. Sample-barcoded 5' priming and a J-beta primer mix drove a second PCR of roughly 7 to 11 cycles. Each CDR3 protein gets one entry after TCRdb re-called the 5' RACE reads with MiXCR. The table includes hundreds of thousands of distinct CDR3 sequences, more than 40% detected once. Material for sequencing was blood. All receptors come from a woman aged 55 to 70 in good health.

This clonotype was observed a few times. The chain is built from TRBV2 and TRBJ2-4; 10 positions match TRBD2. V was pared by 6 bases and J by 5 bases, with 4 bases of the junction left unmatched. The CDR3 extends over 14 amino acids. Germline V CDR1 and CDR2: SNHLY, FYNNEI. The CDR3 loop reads CASSSTSGENIQYF. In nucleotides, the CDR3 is TGTGCCAGCAGCTCAACTAGCGGGGAAAACATTCAGTACTTC.

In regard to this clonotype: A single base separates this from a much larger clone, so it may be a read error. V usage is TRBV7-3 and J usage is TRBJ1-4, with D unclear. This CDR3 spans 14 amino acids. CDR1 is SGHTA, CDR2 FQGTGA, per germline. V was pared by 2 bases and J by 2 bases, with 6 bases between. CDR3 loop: CASSLGGTNEKLFF. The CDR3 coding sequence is TGTGCCAGCAGCTTAGGCGGGACTAATGAAAAACTGTTTTTT.

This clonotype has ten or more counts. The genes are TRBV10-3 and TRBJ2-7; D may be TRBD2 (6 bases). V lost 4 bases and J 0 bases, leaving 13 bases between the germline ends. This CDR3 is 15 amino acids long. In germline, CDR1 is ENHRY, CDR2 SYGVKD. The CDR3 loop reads CAISGGGTVSYEQYF. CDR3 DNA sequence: TGTGCCATCAGTGGGGGCGGGACCGTCTCCTACGAGCAGTACTTC.

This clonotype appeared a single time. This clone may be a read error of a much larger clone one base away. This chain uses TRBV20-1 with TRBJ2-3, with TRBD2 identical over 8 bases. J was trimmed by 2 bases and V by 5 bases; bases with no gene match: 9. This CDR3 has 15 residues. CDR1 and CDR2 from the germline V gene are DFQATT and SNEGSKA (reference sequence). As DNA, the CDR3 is TGCAGTGCTGGAGGGGGAGCGGGGGTCACAGATACGCAGTATTTT. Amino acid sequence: CSAGGGAGVTDTQYF.

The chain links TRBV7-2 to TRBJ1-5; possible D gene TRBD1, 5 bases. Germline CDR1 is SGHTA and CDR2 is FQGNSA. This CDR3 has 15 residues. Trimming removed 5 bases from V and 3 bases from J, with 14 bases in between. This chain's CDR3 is CASSPGQVDNQPQHF. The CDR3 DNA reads TGTGCCAGCAGCCCAGGACAAGTCGACAATCAGCCCCAGCATTTT.

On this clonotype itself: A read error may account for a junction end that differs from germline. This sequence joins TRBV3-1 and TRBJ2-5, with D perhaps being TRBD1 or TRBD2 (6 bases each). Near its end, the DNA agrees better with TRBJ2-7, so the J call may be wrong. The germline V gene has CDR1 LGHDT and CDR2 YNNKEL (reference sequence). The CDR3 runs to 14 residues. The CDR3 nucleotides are TGTGCCAGCATCAAGGGGGGACTCTCCGACGAGCAGTACTTC. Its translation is CASIKGGLSDEQYF.

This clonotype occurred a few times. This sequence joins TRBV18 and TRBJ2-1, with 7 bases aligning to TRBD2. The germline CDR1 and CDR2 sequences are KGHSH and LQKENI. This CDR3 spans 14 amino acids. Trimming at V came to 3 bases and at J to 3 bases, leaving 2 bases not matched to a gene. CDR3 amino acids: CASSPASGYNEQFF. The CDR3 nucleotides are TGTGCCAGCTCACCGGCTAGCGGCTACAATGAGCAGTTCTTC. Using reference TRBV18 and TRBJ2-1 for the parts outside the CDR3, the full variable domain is NAGVMQNPRHLVRRRGQEARLRCSPMKGHSHVYWYRQLPEEGLKFMVYLQKENIIDESGMPKERFSAEFPKEGPSILRIQQVVRGDSAAYFCASSPASGYNEQFFGPGTRLTVL.

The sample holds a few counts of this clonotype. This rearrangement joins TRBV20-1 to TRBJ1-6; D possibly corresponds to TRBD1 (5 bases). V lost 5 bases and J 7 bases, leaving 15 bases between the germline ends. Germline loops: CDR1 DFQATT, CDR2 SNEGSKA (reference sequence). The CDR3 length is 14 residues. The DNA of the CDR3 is TGCAGTGCTCCCCGGGACGGAAGGAATTCACCCCTCCACTTT. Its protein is CSAPRDGRNSPLHF.

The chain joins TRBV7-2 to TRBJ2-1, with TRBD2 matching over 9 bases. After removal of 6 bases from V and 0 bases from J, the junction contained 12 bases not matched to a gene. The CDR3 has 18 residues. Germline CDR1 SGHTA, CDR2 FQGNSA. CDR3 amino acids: CASSRSSGGRSSYNEQFF. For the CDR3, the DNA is TGTGCCAGCAGTCGGAGTAGCGGGGGCCGGAGCTCCTACAATGAGCAGTTCTTC.

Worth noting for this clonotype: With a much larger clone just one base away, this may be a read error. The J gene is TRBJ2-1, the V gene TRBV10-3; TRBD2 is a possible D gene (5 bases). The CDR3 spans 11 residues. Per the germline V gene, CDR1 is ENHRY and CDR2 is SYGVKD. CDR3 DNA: TGTACCAGCGGCCGCCACAATGAGCAGTTCTTC. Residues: CTSGRHNEQFF.

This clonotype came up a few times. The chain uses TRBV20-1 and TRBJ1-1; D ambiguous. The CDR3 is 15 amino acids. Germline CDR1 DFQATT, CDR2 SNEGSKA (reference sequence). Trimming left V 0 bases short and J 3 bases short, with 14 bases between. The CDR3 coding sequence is TGCAGTGCTAGAGATCCGAGGAGGGAGGACACTGAAGCTTTCTTT. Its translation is CSARDPRREDTEAFF.

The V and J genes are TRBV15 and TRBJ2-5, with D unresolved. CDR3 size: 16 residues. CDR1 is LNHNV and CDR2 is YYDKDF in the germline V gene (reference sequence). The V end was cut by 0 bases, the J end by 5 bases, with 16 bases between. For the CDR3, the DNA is TGTGCCACCAGCAGAGATCAAGGTCATGTGATGGAGACCCAGTACTTC. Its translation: CATSRDQGHVMETQYF.

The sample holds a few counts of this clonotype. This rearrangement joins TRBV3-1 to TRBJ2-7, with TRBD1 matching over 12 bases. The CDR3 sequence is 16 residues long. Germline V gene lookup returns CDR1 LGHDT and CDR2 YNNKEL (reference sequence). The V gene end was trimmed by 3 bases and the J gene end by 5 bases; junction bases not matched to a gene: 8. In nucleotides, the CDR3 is TGTGCCAGCAGCCATCCCCAGGGACAGGGGGCAAACGAGCAGTACTTC. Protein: CASSHPQGQGANEQYF.